This T cell receptor (beta chain) was identified in a study of OX40 agonist ivuxolimab in advanced cancers. The overall study: Dosing consisted of intravenous ivuxolimab at 0.01 to 10 mg/kg every 2 weeks. Among those enrolled, mean age was around 60 years (range about 23 to 85) and less than 90% were male.

Repertoires were generated with immunoSEQ multiplex PCR, while TCRdb's copy carries only in-frame clones and drops some. The top ten hold 0.6% to 0.85% of the sample, which has about 83,000 clones, nearly 90% seen once. The germline V gene has CDR1 SGHRS and CDR2 YFSETQ. The length of the CDR3 is 15 residues. The J segment lost 2 bases and the V segment lost 5 bases, leaving 7 bases of the junction unmatched. The sequences come from CD4+ or CD8+ T cells sorted from blood, collected in a trial of the OX40 agonist ivuxolimab. The chain recombines TRBV5-1 with TRBJ1-1; 9 nucleotides match TRBD1. This TCR derives from an adult with an advanced solid tumor such as melanoma, head and neck, liver or kidney cancer. The CDR3 protein is CASSYRQGVNTEAFF. The CDR3 DNA reads as TGCGCCAGCAGTTACCGACAGGGGGTTAACACTGAAGCTTTCTTT.